This T cell receptor beta chain is from a study of response to subunit inactivated influenza vaccine (dated by TCRdb to 2016 to 2019). A note on the overall study: Deep quantitative profiling of the T cell receptor repertoire was used in the study to follow responses to a trivalent subunit inactivated influenza vaccine.

Libraries were prepared through RT-PCR. TCRdb shows the sequencer as Illumina HiSeq 2500. TCRdb applied fastp at Q25 and MiXCR to the public reads, then kept only in-frame beta chains. Each CDR3 protein gets just one entry, which takes the most common genes and DNA from the rows behind it. Within this sample are approximately 170,000 distinct CDR3 sequences, with about 15% of them counted one time only. The top ten constitute roughly 24% of the sample. On the study overall, not on this receptor specifically: According to the authors, only a limited number of new T cells may be recruited by each seasonal influenza vaccination.

The germline V gene encodes CDR1 MNHEY and CDR2 SVGAGI. Trimming leaves V shorter by 4 bases and J shorter by 6 bases, with the junction holding 9 bases beyond the gene matches. There are 15 amino acids in the CDR3, from cysteine to phenylalanine inclusive. Only the CDR3 region is kept as DNA, spanning 45 bases read in frame from base 1. This clonotype appeared a single time. The antigen this receptor binds is unknown. The input lacks base qualities; no much larger clone sits a single base away. Resting on one read, the evidence is weak. Recombination connected TRBV6-5 to TRBJ1-1; 9 of the junction bases match TRBD1. The clonotype was recovered from a man over 45 who received an inactivated influenza vaccine. Donor details come from another sample of the same person, matched by shared clones. The sample was CD8+ T cells sorted from PBMCs, taken more than 4 days after vaccination. The DNA sequence reads TGTGCCAGCAGTTTGGGACAGGGAGGTGGGGCTGAAGCTTTCTTT. Protein translation: CASSLGQGGGAEAFF.